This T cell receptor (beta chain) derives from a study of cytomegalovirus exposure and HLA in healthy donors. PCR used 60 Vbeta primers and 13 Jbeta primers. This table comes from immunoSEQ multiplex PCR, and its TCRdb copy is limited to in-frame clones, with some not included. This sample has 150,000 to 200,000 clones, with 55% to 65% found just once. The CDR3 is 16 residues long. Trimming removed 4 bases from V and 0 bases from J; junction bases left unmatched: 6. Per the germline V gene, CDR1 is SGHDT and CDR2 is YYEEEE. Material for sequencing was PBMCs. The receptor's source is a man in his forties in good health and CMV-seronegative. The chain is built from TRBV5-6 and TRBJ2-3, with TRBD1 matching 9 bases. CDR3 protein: CASSPAGTGSTDTQYF. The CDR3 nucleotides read TGTGCCAGCAGCCCCGCCGGGACAGGGAGCACAGATACGCAGTATTTT.